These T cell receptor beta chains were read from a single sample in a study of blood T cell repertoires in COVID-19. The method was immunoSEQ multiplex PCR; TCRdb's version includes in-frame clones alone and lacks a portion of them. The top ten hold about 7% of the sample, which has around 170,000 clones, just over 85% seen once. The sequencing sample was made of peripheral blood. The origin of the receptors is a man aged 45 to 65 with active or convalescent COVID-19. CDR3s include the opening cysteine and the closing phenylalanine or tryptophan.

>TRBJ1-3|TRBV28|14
CASSSLSSGNTIYF
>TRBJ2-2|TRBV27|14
CASSRQGNTGELFF
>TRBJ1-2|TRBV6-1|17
CASSGTGGLFKNYGYTF
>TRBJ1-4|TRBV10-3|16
CAISDGGAGTNEKLFF
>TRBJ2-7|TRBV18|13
CASSPAQGYEQYF
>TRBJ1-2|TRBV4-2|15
CASSQVAGGRGGYTF
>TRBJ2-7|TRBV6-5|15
CASSYSLLAGGEQYF
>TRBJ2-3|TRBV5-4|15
CASSLAVGGADTQYF
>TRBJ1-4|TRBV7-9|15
CASSTGSRTNEKLFF
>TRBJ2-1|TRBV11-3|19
CASSPLGSGSAKTYNEQFF
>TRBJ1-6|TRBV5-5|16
CASSSRWTGNNSPLHF
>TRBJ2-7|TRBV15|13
CATSRDRGYEQYF
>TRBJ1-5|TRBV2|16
CASSVGGVGSNQPQHF
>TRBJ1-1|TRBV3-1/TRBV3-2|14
CASSQLEGSTEAFF
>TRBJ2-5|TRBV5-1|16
CASTMGDSGYQETQYF
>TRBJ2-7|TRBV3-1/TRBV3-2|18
CASSRHSPGTYLSYEQYF
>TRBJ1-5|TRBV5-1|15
CASSLSSGSNQPQHF
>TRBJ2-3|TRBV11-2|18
CASSLDRTSDTRTDTQYF
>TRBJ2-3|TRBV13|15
CASSLELALTDTQYF
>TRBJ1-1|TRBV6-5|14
CASSSEPGGTEAFF
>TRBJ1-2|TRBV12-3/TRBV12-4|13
CASSLKAGGGYTF
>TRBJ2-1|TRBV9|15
CASSISGGPNNEQFF
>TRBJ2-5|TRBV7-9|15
CASSPAGTIQETQYF
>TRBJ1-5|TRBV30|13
CAWSYTDNQPQHF
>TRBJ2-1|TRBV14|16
CASSQVSDRVGNEQFF
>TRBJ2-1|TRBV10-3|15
CAISDSPGVRNEQFF
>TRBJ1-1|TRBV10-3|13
CAISVEGSVPAFF
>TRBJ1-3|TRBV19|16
CASSVSWGGAGNTIYF
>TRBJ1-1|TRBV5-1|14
CASRFTDMNTEAFF
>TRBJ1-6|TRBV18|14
CASSPQQGKSPLHF
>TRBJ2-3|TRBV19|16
CASSTPRQGSPDTQYF
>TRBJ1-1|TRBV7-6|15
CASSLATGENTEAFF
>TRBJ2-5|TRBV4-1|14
CASSHESIQETQYF
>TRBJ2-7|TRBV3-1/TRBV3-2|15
CASSLSGGYSYEQYF
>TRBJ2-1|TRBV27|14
CASSPRTGYNEQFF
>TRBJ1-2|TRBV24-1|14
CATSDPTGFYGYTF
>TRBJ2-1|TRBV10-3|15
CAISEREVLYNEQFF
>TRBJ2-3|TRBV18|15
CASSLGTGEGDTQYF
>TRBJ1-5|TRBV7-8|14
CASSLGQGSQPQHF
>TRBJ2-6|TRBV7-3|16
CASSLPGQFGANVLTF
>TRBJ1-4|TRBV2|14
CASSQGARFEKLFF
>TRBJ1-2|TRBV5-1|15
CASSLEGHSDYGYTF